This entry lists 30 T cell receptor beta chains sequenced from one sample in a study of blood T cell repertoires in COVID-19. Generated by immunoSEQ multiplex PCR, the TCRdb table keeps only in-frame clones and is missing some. The table shows approximately 74,000 clones, with around nine tenths occurring only once. The sample was peripheral blood. Receptor source: an older woman with acute or convalescent COVID-19.

The chain employs TRBV28 and TRBJ1-2; D is perhaps TRBD1 (5 bases). Trimming shortened V by 5 bases and J by 8 bases, and 18 bases separated the two germline ends. The CDR3 sequence is 14 residues long. Germline loops: CDR1 MDHEN, CDR2 SYDVKM. The CDR3 nucleotides are TGTGCCAGCAGTGGCGGGGACCTGAGAAGAGGCTACACCTTC. It codes for CASSGGDLRRGYTF.

The chain is built from TRBV2 and TRBJ2-1; 7 bases fit TRBD1. CDR1 and CDR2 from the germline V gene are SNHLY and FYNNEI. Germline trimming cut 5 bases from V and 5 bases from J; bases unmatched to any gene: 9. The CDR3 is made up of 15 amino acids. The CDR3, as DNA: TGTGCCAGCAGTCCAACAGGGGAGATTCACAATGAGCAGTTCTTC. Translation: CASSPTGEIHNEQFF.

This chain uses TRBV9 with TRBJ1-3; D gene ambiguous. V was shortened by 2 bases and J by 2 bases, with 5 bases between the two germline ends. There are 13 residues in the CDR3. Germline V gene lookup returns CDR1 SGDLS and CDR2 YYNGEE. The CDR3 nucleotides read TGTGCCAGCAGCGTTCCCGCTGGAAACACCATATATTTT. It codes for CASSVPAGNTIYF.

The rearrangement uses TRBV7-3 and TRBJ2-7; 8 bases align to TRBD2. There are 15 residues in the CDR3. Trimming took 5 bases from V and 1 from J; bases not matched to a gene: 7. The germline CDR1 and CDR2 sequences are SGHTA and FQGTGA. CDR3 sequence: CASSQTSGPSYEQYF. The CDR3 nucleotides read TGTGCCAGCAGCCAAACTAGCGGACCGTCCTACGAGCAGTACTTC.

V and J are TRBV6-2 or TRBV6-3 and TRBJ2-7, with 9 bases fitting TRBD1. Germline CDR1 MNHEY, CDR2 SVGEGT. This CDR3 is built from 15 residues. Unmatched junction bases numbered 10, after V lost 7 bases and J lost 3 bases. The CDR3 is CASTPTGGLNYEQYF. The CDR3 nucleotides read TGTGCCAGCACCCCGACAGGGGGACTAAACTACGAGCAGTACTTC.

V and J are TRBV3-1 (or the pseudogene TRBV3-2) and TRBJ2-7; tentatively, D is TRBD1 (6 bases). The CDR3 consists of 13 residues. CDR1 LGHDT and CDR2 YNNKEL come from the germline V gene (reference sequence). V gave up 2 bases and J gave up 3 bases, with 8 bases separating them. The chain's CDR3 is CASSQQGGYEQYF. The CDR3, as DNA: TGTGCCAGCAGCCAACAAGGGGGCTACGAGCAGTACTTC.

The V gene is TRBV6-1, the J gene TRBJ2-1; 8 positions agree with TRBD1. Germline-derived CDR1 and CDR2 are MNHNS and SASEGT. CDR3 length: 15 amino acids. Trimming removed 3 bases from V and 2 bases from J; junction bases left unmatched: 3. Written as DNA, the CDR3 is TGTGCCAGCAGTGAGGACAGGGACCCCTACAATGAGCAGTTCTTC. Its protein is CASSEDRDPYNEQFF.

V and J are TRBV6-5 and TRBJ2-2; 9 bases fit TRBD2. V dropped 2 bases and J dropped 8; count of bases not matched to a gene: 9. The CDR3 is made up of 16 amino acids. Germline assignment: CDR1 MNHEY and CDR2 SVGAGI. The CDR3: CASSYGASGVIGELFF. The DNA for the CDR3 is TGTGCCAGCAGTTACGGGGCTAGCGGGGTTATAGGGGAGCTGTTTTTT.

V gene TRBV28 combines with J gene TRBJ2-3, with 8 bases fitting TRBD2. Germline loops: CDR1 MDHEN, CDR2 SYDVKM. V trimming: 4 bases; J trimming: 8 bases; junction bases outside the gene matches: 14. This CDR3 has 16 residues. CDR3 in amino acids: CASSSPLGGGLGTQYF. CDR3 DNA sequence: TGTGCCAGCAGTTCACCTCTCGGGGGGGGATTGGGTACGCAGTATTTT.

The CDR3, as DNA: TGTGCCAGCTCACCACCAGGAGGGGGCGATCAGCCCCAGCATTTT. It is translated as CASSPPGGGDQPQHF. The gene calls are TRBV18 and TRBJ1-5; 7 bases map to TRBD1. This CDR3 has 15 residues. Losses at the gene ends were 0 bases for V and 5 bases for J; bases not matched to a gene: 4. The germline V gene encodes CDR1 KGHSH and CDR2 LQKENI.

The gene calls are TRBV28 and TRBJ1-1, with 8 bases aligning to TRBD1. The V and J ends lost 7 bases and 5 bases, in that order; junction bases with no gene match: 9. Germline CDR1 MDHEN, CDR2 SYDVKM. The length of the CDR3 is 14 residues. The CDR3, as DNA: TGTGCCAGCATTAACGCAGGGGGCTTAACTGAAGCTTTCTTT. Encoded protein: CASINAGGLTEAFF.

The chain employs TRBV27 and TRBJ1-5; 10 nucleotides agree with TRBD1. V trimming: 9 bases; J trimming: 0 bases; junction bases outside the gene matches: 11. CDR1 is MNHEY, CDR2 SMNVEV, per germline (reference sequence). The CDR3 is 17 residues long. The CDR3 spells CARGRQGALCSNQPQHF. The CDR3 DNA reads as TGTGCCAGGGGGCGACAGGGGGCATTGTGTAGCAATCAGCCCCAGCATTTT.

J is TRBJ2-3 and V is TRBV10-3, with 11 bases lining up with TRBD2. CDR1 is ENHRY and CDR2 is SYGVKD in the germline V gene. This CDR3 region has 16 residues. Unmatched junction bases numbered 12, after V lost 6 bases and J lost 7 bases. The CDR3 DNA reads TGTGCCATCAGGGATTCACTAGCGGGGGATTGGTATACGCAGTATTTT. This translates into CAIRDSLAGDWYTQYF.

The chain combines TRBV24-1 with TRBJ2-2, with TRBD1 as a possible D gene (6 bases). Per germline, CDR1 KGHDR and CDR2 SFDVKD. The CDR3 is 18 amino acids. The V end was cut by 6 bases, the J end by 0 bases, with 19 bases between. This CDR3 reads CATSSEVGRGSNTGELFF. CDR3 bases: TGTGCCACCAGTTCCGAGGTGGGCAGGGGATCGAACACCGGGGAGCTGTTTTTT.

V and J are TRBV6-2 or TRBV6-3 and TRBJ1-6; TRBD1 matches 8 bases. V gave up 5 bases and J gave up 10 bases; unmatched junction bases: 4. CDR1 is MNHEY and CDR2 is SVGEGT in the germline V gene. The CDR3 length is 13 residues. CDR3 sequence: CASSITGGSPLHF. CDR3 coding DNA: TGTGCCAGCAGTATTACAGGGGGATCACCCCTCCACTTT.

The table lists this clone with a count of one. This sequence joins TRBV7-9 and TRBJ2-2; TRBD2 might be the D (5 bases). CDR3 length equals 16 residues. CDR1 is SEHNR and CDR2 is FQNEAQ in the germline V gene (reference sequence). V dropped 5 bases and J dropped 4 bases, with 17 bases sitting between them. CDR3 region: CASSPVGVASTGELFF. The CDR3 DNA follows: TGTGCCAGCAGCCCCGTCGGGGTTGCGAGCACCGGGGAGCTGTTTTTT.

The V gene is TRBV11-2, the J gene TRBJ1-2; 8 bases fit TRBD1. CDR1 is SGHAT, CDR2 FQNNGV, per germline. The CDR3 is made up of 14 amino acids. Unmatched junction bases numbered 5, after V lost 3 bases and J lost 5 bases. CDR3 coding DNA: TGTGCCAGCAGCTTCGCAGGGGGCGGGTATGGCTACACCTTC. It encodes CASSFAGGGYGYTF.

The chain employs TRBV27 and TRBJ2-5, with TRBD1 matching over 7 bases. Per the germline V gene, CDR1 is MNHEY and CDR2 is SMNVEV (reference sequence). With 0 bases clipped from V and 2 bases from J, the junction kept 9 bases outside the gene matches. The CDR3 runs 17 residues. Here the CDR3 DNA reads TGTGCCAGCAGTTTATCCCAGGGGGTAGTAGGGCAAGAGACCCAGTACTTC. Translating gives CASSLSQGVVGQETQYF.

This clone was seen a handful of times. The chain couples TRBV7-9 to TRBJ2-5; no firm D call. Germline V lookup: CDR1 SEHNR, CDR2 FQNEAQ (reference sequence). Trimming shortened V by 5 bases and J by 5 bases, and 15 bases separated the two germline ends. CDR3 size: 14 residues. The CDR3 DNA sequence: TGTGCCAGCAGCCAAACCCCCCTGAGGGAGACCCAGTACTTC. Protein sequence: CASSQTPLRETQYF.

This chain joins TRBV28 and TRBJ2-5, with 12 positions matching TRBD2. CDR1 is MDHEN, CDR2 SYDVKM, per germline. This CDR3 has 18 amino acids. With 3 bases clipped from V and 0 bases from J, the junction kept 8 bases outside the gene matches. CDR3 nucleotide sequence: TGTGCCAGCAGTTTTCTGCTAGCGGGGGGGGGAGACCAAGAGACCCAGTACTTC. Translated: CASSFLLAGGGDQETQYF.

The V gene is TRBV4-2, the J gene TRBJ2-2; 12 nucleotides match TRBD2. The V and J ends lost 0 bases and 6 bases, in that order; junction bases with no gene match: 14. Germline-derived CDR1 and CDR2 are LGHNA and YNFKEQ. CDR3 size: 20 residues. The DNA for the CDR3 is TGTGCCAGCAGCCAAGACTCAACTAGCGGGGGGCCCCCTGGTGCCGGGGAGCTGTTTTTT. Protein: CASSQDSTSGGPPGAGELFF.

This chain joins TRBV7-2 and TRBJ2-3, with TRBD2 matching over 7 bases. This CDR3 contains 12 residues. Trimming removed 6 bases from V and 11 bases from J; junction bases left unmatched: 8. Germline V gene sequence: CDR1 SGHTA, CDR2 FQGNSA. The CDR3: CASSPSGNRQYF. In DNA form, the CDR3 reads TGTGCCAGCAGTCCAAGCGGGAACAGGCAGTATTTT.

The chain carries TRBV28 and TRBJ2-5; TRBD2 is a possible D gene (5 bases). The CDR3 extends over 15 amino acids. V lost 8 bases and J 5 bases, leaving 21 bases between the germline ends. The germline gives CDR1 MDHEN, CDR2 SYDVKM. The CDR3, as DNA: TGTGCCAGCTGTCCTGCATCATCAGGCGGGGAGACCCAGTACTTC. It translates to CASCPASSGGETQYF. Complete variable domain (other parts from reference TRBV28 and TRBJ2-5): DVKVTQSSRYLVKRTGEKVFLECVQDMDHENMFWYRQDPGLGLRLIYFSYDVKMKEKGDIPEGYSVSREKKERFSLILESASTNQTSMYLCASCPASSGGETQYFGPGTRLLVL.

Points on this clone: Additional DNA sequences in this sample encode the identical CDR3. The gene calls are TRBV11-3 and TRBJ2-7; a possible D gene is TRBD1 (5 bases). The CDR3 runs 13 residues. Trimming left V 6 bases short and J 1 base short, with 10 bases between. Germline CDR1 SGHNT, CDR2 YENEEA. CDR3 nucleotide sequence: TGTGCCAGCAGTAACACAGGATCCTACGAGCAGTACTTC. This gives the protein CASSNTGSYEQYF.

The chain recombines TRBV28 with TRBJ1-5; 7 bases line up with TRBD1. The germline V gene has CDR1 MDHEN and CDR2 SYDVKM. Trimming at V came to 6 bases and at J to 0 bases, leaving 5 bases not matched to a gene. The CDR3 contains 15 residues. The CDR3 is CASSHGTVSNQPQHF. CDR3 DNA sequence: TGTGCCAGCAGCCATGGGACAGTTAGCAATCAGCCCCAGCATTTT.

The rearrangement uses TRBV28 and TRBJ1-2; D might be TRBD1 (5 bases). Germline assignment: CDR1 MDHEN and CDR2 SYDVKM. This CDR3 region has 18 residues. V dropped 3 bases and J dropped 4 bases, with 24 bases sitting between them. The CDR3 here is CASSFGWGEPELAYGYTF. CDR3 in DNA: TGTGCCAGCAGTTTTGGTTGGGGGGAGCCCGAACTGGCCTATGGCTACACCTTC.

The rearrangement joins TRBV12-2 to TRBJ1-1; the table's D call of TRBD1 was not tested on the DNA. TRBV12-2 is an annotated pseudogene. This CDR3 is built from 16 residues. The CDR3 reads CASRLAVTGLGSEAFF. DNA for the CDR3: TGTGCAAGTCGCTTAGCCGTGACAGGTTTAGGGTCAGAAGCTTTCTTT.

This clone was seen only a few times. The CDR3 loop is CASSPGDRRYEQYF. The CDR3, as DNA: TGTGCCAGCAGCCCCGGGGACAGGCGCTACGAGCAGTACTTC. The V gene is TRBV7-9, the J gene TRBJ2-7, with TRBD1 identical over 8 bases. V gave up 5 bases and J gave up 3 bases; unmatched junction bases: 6. The length of the CDR3 is 14 residues. Per germline, CDR1 SEHNR and CDR2 FQNEAQ (reference sequence).

This sequence joins TRBV12-3 or TRBV12-4 and TRBJ1-5, with D possibly being TRBD1 (5 bases). The CDR3 loop spans 12 amino acids. The V end was cut by 5 bases, the J end by 11 bases, with 13 bases between. Here the CDR3 reads CASSLGASAQHF. CDR3 DNA sequence: TGTGCCAGCAGTCTAGGGGCATCGGCCCAGCATTTT.

In this sample, this clone turned up once. The V call is TRBV19, the J call TRBJ2-1, with D possibly matching TRBD2 (5 bases). Trimming pared 1 base from V and 5 bases from J, leaving 6 bases between. Germline CDR1 and CDR2: LNHDA and SQIVND (reference sequence). This CDR3 has 13 residues. CDR3: CASSIVSDNEQFF. CDR3 DNA sequence: TGTGCCAGTAGTATAGTTAGCGACAATGAGCAGTTCTTC. Full variable domain (outside the CDR3, taken from reference TRBV19 and TRBJ2-1): DGGITQSPKYLFRKEGQNVTLSCEQNLNHDAMYWYRQDPGQGLRLIYYSQIVNDFQKGDIAEGYSVSREKKESFPLTVTSAQKNPTAFYLCASSIVSDNEQFFGPGTRLTVL.